Listed here are 26 T cell receptor beta chains from one sample, sequenced in a study of blood T cell repertoires in COVID-19. Repertoires were generated with immunoSEQ multiplex PCR, while TCRdb's copy carries only in-frame clones and drops some. In the table there are under 35,000 clones, more than 75% of which are singletons. The sequenced sample consisted of peripheral blood. All receptors derive from a human donor in a cohort sampled during active COVID-19.

The chain has TRBV19 and TRBJ2-1; 11 bases align to TRBD1. The V segment lost 8 bases and the J segment 7 bases; nucleotides outside the gene matches: 4. The CDR3 sequence is 13 residues long. Germline V gene data show CDR1 as LNHDA and CDR2 as SQIVND (reference sequence). The CDR3 sequence is CASRGTGGNEQFF. CDR3 sequence (DNA): TGTGCCAGTCGGGGGACAGGGGGAAATGAGCAGTTCTTC. Filled out from reference TRBV19 and TRBJ2-1, the complete variable domain reads DGGITQSPKYLFRKEGQNVTLSCEQNLNHDAMYWYRQDPGQGLRLIYYSQIVNDFQKGDIAEGYSVSREKKESFPLTVTSAQKNPTAFYLCASRGTGGNEQFFGPGTRLTVL.

In its sample, this clone was seen once. The rearrangement joins TRBV5-1 to TRBJ2-3; 10 bases match TRBD2. V shed 4 bases and J 1 base; nucleotides not matched to a gene: 6. This CDR3 spans 16 amino acids. CDR1 and CDR2 from the germline V gene are SGHRS and YFSETQ. CDR3 DNA: TGCGCCAGCAGCGCGGTCCTAGCGGGGGGCACAGATACGCAGTATTTT. Encoded protein: CASSAVLAGGTDTQYF.

The chain couples TRBV7-2 to TRBJ1-6; D gene ambiguous. The CDR3 contains 15 residues. V dropped 0 bases and J dropped 10 bases, with 13 bases sitting between them. CDR1 SGHTA and CDR2 FQGNSA come from the germline V gene. The CDR3 loop is CASSLAEGGRSPLHF. In DNA form, the CDR3 reads TGTGCCAGCAGCTTAGCCGAGGGAGGTCGGTCACCCCTCCACTTT.

The chain recombines TRBV28 with TRBJ2-7; D is possibly TRBD1 (5 bases). This CDR3 contains 16 residues. V gave up 7 bases and J gave up 3 bases, with 22 bases separating them. Germline assignment: CDR1 MDHEN and CDR2 SYDVKM. Here the CDR3 reads CASTSRGSGLYYEQYF. The CDR3 DNA reads as TGTGCCAGCACCTCAAGGGGATCAGGGTTGTACTACGAGCAGTACTTC.

This sequence joins TRBV24-1 and TRBJ2-7, with 9 bases that match TRBD1. V lost 9 bases and J lost 2; bases outside the gene matches: 10. The CDR3 covers 15 residues. The germline CDR1 and CDR2 sequences are KGHDR and SFDVKD. CDR3 in amino acids: CATSRAGTGTYEQYF. The CDR3 nucleotides read TGTGCCACCTCTAGGGCCGGGACAGGGACCTACGAGCAGTACTTC.

This rearrangement joins TRBV6-5 to TRBJ2-5; 10 bases match TRBD2. J gave up 5 bases and V 6 bases, and 6 bases lay outside the gene matches. The V gene's germline CDR1 is MNHEY and CDR2 SVGAGI. The CDR3 has 14 residues. The CDR3 DNA is TGTGCCAGCAGGAGCGGGGGGGCTGGCGAGACCCAGTACTTC. Its protein product is CASRSGGAGETQYF.

The CDR3 loop reads CASSVEEYEQYF. The CDR3 DNA reads as TGTGCCAGCAGTGTGGAGGAGTACGAGCAGTACTTC. The rearrangement joins TRBV2 to TRBJ2-7; D may be TRBD2 (5 bases). Germline V gene sequence: CDR1 SNHLY, CDR2 FYNNEI. Trimming took 4 bases from V and 4 from J, leaving 8 bases between them. The CDR3 is 12 amino acids.

The chain is built from TRBV7-2 and TRBJ1-5; possibly TRBD1 for D (6 bases). Germline V lookup: CDR1 SGHTA, CDR2 FQGNSA. The CDR3 is made up of 16 amino acids. Trimming removed 5 bases at V and 2 bases at J, with 16 bases between. The CDR3 DNA sequence: TGTGCCAGCAGCCCTAGGGGGGGGTATCGCAATCAGCCCCAGCATTTT. Translated: CASSPRGGYRNQPQHF. Full variable domain (missing parts from reference TRBV7-2 and TRBJ1-5): GAGVSQSPSNKVTEKGKDVELRCDPISGHTALYWYRQSLGQGLEFLIYFQGNSAPDKSGLPSDRFSAERTGGSVSTLTIQRTQQEDSAVYLCASSPRGGYRNQPQHFGDGTRLSIL.

The genes are TRBV3-1 (or the pseudogene TRBV3-2) and TRBJ1-4, with D tentatively TRBD1 (5 bases). Germline CDR1 and CDR2: LGHDT and YNNKEL (reference sequence). The V end was cut by 0 bases, the J end by 3 bases, with 8 bases between. There are 15 residues in the CDR3. The CDR3 loop is CASSQDYRPNEKLFF. CDR3 DNA sequence: TGTGCCAGCAGCCAAGATTACAGGCCTAATGAAAAACTGTTTTTT.

Here the CDR3 reads CASRDRGFTEAFF. CDR3 sequence (DNA): TGTGCCAGCAGAGACAGGGGATTCACTGAAGCTTTCTTT. J is TRBJ1-1 and V is TRBV7-2; 8 nucleotides agree with TRBD1. V lost 6 bases to trimming and J lost 4 bases; unmatched junction nucleotides: 4. The CDR3 runs to 13 residues. Germline CDR1 and CDR2: SGHTA and FQGNSA. Based on the CDR3 plus reference TRBV7-2 and TRBJ1-1, the full variable domain is GAGVSQSPSNKVTEKGKDVELRCDPISGHTALYWYRQSLGQGLEFLIYFQGNSAPDKSGLPSDRFSAERTGGSVSTLTIQRTQQEDSAVYLCASRDRGFTEAFFGQGTRLTVV.

This clone was recorded a few times. This rearrangement joins TRBV10-3 to TRBJ2-5, with TRBD1 identical over 7 bases. V was pared by 7 bases and J by 0 bases, with 2 bases of the junction left unmatched. The length of the CDR3 is 13 residues. The germline V gene encodes CDR1 ENHRY and CDR2 SYGVKD. The CDR3, as DNA: TGTGCCATCACCGGGACAGACCAAGAGACCCAGTACTTC. The encoded protein is CAITGTDQETQYF.

The count of this clone is one. The junction and the germline gene differ at one end; a read error may be behind it. The V gene is TRBV6-5, the J gene TRBJ1-6; D might be TRBD1 (5 bases). This CDR3 is built from 15 residues. CDR1 and CDR2 (germline): MNHEY, SVGAGI. The CDR3 region is CASTSGGSSNSPLHF. The CDR3 nucleotides are TGTGCCAGCACGTCCGGGGGGTCCTCTAATTCACCCCTCCACTTT.

Here the CDR3 reads CAIETSGGALGETQYF. The CDR3 bases are TGTGCCATTGAGACTAGCGGGGGCGCCTTGGGAGAGACCCAGTACTTC. This chain uses TRBV19 with TRBJ2-5, with 12 bases identical to TRBD2. V gave up 10 bases and J gave up 4 bases; unmatched junction bases: 13. The CDR3 length is 16 residues. Germline-derived CDR1 and CDR2 are LNHDA and SQIVND (reference sequence).

The DNA of the CDR3 is TGTGCCAGCAGCCTACAGGGGCCTGAAGCTTTCTTT. Translating it yields CASSLQGPEAFF. The chain employs TRBV7-9 and TRBJ1-1; 7 bases match TRBD1. V lost 5 bases and J lost 6; bases outside the gene matches: 3. Germline V lookup: CDR1 SEHNR, CDR2 FQNEAQ (reference sequence). There are 12 residues in the CDR3.

The V gene is TRBV7-8, the J gene TRBJ1-6; D gene uncertain. In germline, CDR1 is SGHVS, CDR2 FQNEAQ. V was cut by 5 bases and J by 7 bases, with 9 bases left in between. This CDR3 is built from 13 residues. The CDR3, as DNA: TGTGCCAGCAGCACTCACTCGAATTCACCCCTCCACTTT. Translation: CASSTHSNSPLHF.

The V gene is TRBV10-3, the J gene TRBJ2-3, with 14 bases aligning to TRBD2. Germline values: CDR1 ENHRY, CDR2 SYGVKD. The junction had 4 bases not matched to a gene; V was cut back by 6 bases and J by 2 bases. This CDR3 contains 16 residues. The CDR3 nucleotides are TGTGCCATCAGGTTGACTAGCGGGGGGGTCACAGATACGCAGTATTTT. As protein: CAIRLTSGGVTDTQYF.

The rearrangement links TRBV5-1 to TRBJ1-6; 9 bases are shared with TRBD1. Trimming took 6 bases from V and 9 from J; bases not matched to a gene: 10. Germline lookup yields CDR1 SGHRS and CDR2 YFSETQ. This CDR3 comprises 15 residues. CDR3 residues: CASTPLGTGSSPLHF. DNA of the CDR3: TGCGCCAGCACCCCCCTCGGGACAGGGAGTTCACCCCTCCACTTT.

The chain recombines TRBV6-5 with TRBJ1-1; 11 bases fit TRBD1. Germline loops: CDR1 MNHEY, CDR2 SVGAGI. The CDR3 totals 15 residues. Unmatched junction bases numbered 9, after V lost 7 bases and J lost 5 bases. The CDR3 sequence: CASNGQGARRTEAFF. DNA for the CDR3: TGTGCCAGCAACGGACAGGGGGCCCGCAGGACTGAAGCTTTCTTT.

The chain has TRBV16 and TRBJ1-5; 9 bases are shared with TRBD1. Per the germline V gene, CDR1 is KGHSY and CDR2 is FQNENV. This CDR3 region has 15 residues. The V gene end was trimmed by 4 bases and the J gene end by 6 bases; junction bases not matched to a gene: 7. CDR3 sequence: CASSPGDRASQPQHF. CDR3 bases: TGTGCCAGCAGCCCTGGGGACAGGGCGAGTCAGCCCCAGCATTTT.

The chain has TRBV11-2 and TRBJ2-7, with D possibly matching TRBD1 (6 bases). The CDR3 runs to 15 residues. Germline assignment: CDR1 SGHAT and CDR2 FQNNGV. V shed 5 bases and J shed 3 bases, with 17 bases lying between them. In nucleotides, the CDR3 is TGTGCCAGCAGCCTGAGACGACAGGCCAGCTACGAGCAGTACTTC. The encoded protein is CASSLRRQASYEQYF.

CDR3 in DNA: TGTGCCAGCAGCACCCGTTTTGCGGTGCGCACAGATACGCAGTATTTT. Protein product: CASSTRFAVRTDTQYF. The chain has TRBV7-6 and TRBJ2-3; no definite D call. The CDR3 has 16 residues. The germline CDR1 and CDR2 sequences are SGHVS and FNYEAQ. The V end lost 5 bases, the J end lost 1 base, and 16 bases lay between the germline ends.

The chain links TRBV6-4 to TRBJ1-5; TRBD1 aligns across 7 bases. Per germline, CDR1 MRHNA and CDR2 SNTAGT. The CDR3 has 15 amino acids. V was pared by 3 bases and J by 7 bases, with 9 bases of the junction left unmatched. CDR3 nucleotides: TGTGCCAGCAGTGAGGTAGACAGGGTTGAACAGCCCCAGCATTTT. It is translated as CASSEVDRVEQPQHF.

In this sample, this clone turned up once. CDR3 nucleotides: TGTGCCAGCAGCCCGAAAGCGGGGGGATGGACAGATACGCAGTATTTT. The encoded protein is CASSPKAGGWTDTQYF. The chain links TRBV6-2 or TRBV6-3 to TRBJ2-3; TRBD2 agrees at 9 bases. Per germline, CDR1 MNHEY and CDR2 SVGEGT. This CDR3 is built from 16 residues. The V and J ends lost 6 bases and 3 bases, in that order; junction bases with no gene match: 10.

The V and J genes are TRBV2 and TRBJ1-5; D is undetermined. Germline-derived CDR1 and CDR2 are SNHLY and FYNNEI. The V end was cut by 1 base, the J end by 0 bases, with 7 bases between. This CDR3 comprises 15 residues. The CDR3 DNA sequence: TGTGCCAGCAGTGAAGAAGTCGGTAGCAATCAGCCCCAGCATTTT. Protein sequence: CASSEEVGSNQPQHF. The whole variable domain, filled in from reference TRBV2 and TRBJ1-5, reads EPEVTQTPSHQVTQMGQEVILRCVPISNHLYFYWYRQILGQKVEFLVSFYNNEISEKSEIFDDQFSVERPDGSNFTLKIRSTKLEDSAMYFCASSEEVGSNQPQHFGDGTRLSIL.

This chain links TRBV28 with TRBJ2-5; 7 nucleotides match TRBD1. With 3 bases clipped from V and 1 base from J, the junction kept 2 bases outside the gene matches. The germline V gene has CDR1 MDHEN and CDR2 SYDVKM. This CDR3 has 14 amino acids. In DNA form, the CDR3 reads TGTGCCAGCAGTTTTACAGGGGTCCAAGAGACCCAGTACTTC. The encoded protein is CASSFTGVQETQYF. The entire variable domain, with the rest obtained from reference TRBV28 and TRBJ2-5, is as follows: DVKVTQSSRYLVKRTGEKVFLECVQDMDHENMFWYRQDPGLGLRLIYFSYDVKMKEKGDIPEGYSVSREKKERFSLILESASTNQTSMYLCASSFTGVQETQYFGPGTRLLVL.

V gene TRBV6-5 combines with J gene TRBJ2-5; D is ambiguous. This CDR3 region has 12 residues. CDR1 and CDR2 from the germline V gene are MNHEY and SVGAGI. Deletions cut 2 bases from V and 8 bases from J, with 9 bases between. In nucleotides, the CDR3 is TGTGCCAGCAGTTACATTCTGCGTACCCAGTACTTC. Translation gives CASSYILRTQYF.